The text below deals with one T cell receptor beta chain. This clone's antigen is unknown. It has no much larger one-base neighbor in the sample; base qualities were not kept. V is pruned by 2 bases and J by 0 bases, leaving 5 bases of the junction without a gene match. Its CDR3 holds 18 amino acids, cysteine through phenylalanine. Just CDR3 DNA is preserved here, 54 bases in frame from base 1. From a lookup of the germline V gene, CDR1 and CDR2 are LGHNA and YSLEER. This record comes from a study of blood T cell repertoires in COVID-19 (dated by TCRdb to the early 2020s). Looking at the study overall: The collaborator samples originated in the United States, Italy and Spain and spanned the acute and convalescent phases of COVID-19. The material from the prospective study consisted of cDNA or gDNA derived from T cells, B-cell-depleted T cells, or PBMCs. The dataset comprised deeply sampled blood TCRbeta repertoires from subjects exposed to, actively infected with, or recovered from COVID-19. The repertoires were released in a freely available public database intended as a resource for research on the immune response to SARS-CoV-2. Samples came from the ongoing ImmuneRACE study (first 160 participants) plus 1,254 subjects from 6 global collaborators. Nearly every sample came with metadata listing a de-identified subject ID, COVID-19 status, age in years and sex. Where available, HLA class I and class II types were taken from metadata supplied by the sample provider and were not determined by assay-based typing. General conclusions and limits of the study: How much clinical and demographic metadata was included differed by source and by participant, and the metadata was provided uncurated.

In the prospective study, participants were 18 to 89 years old, resided in about 25 geographic areas of the United States, and were enrolled through a virtual design. Cohort assignment in the prospective study relied on participant-reported clinical history from a screening survey and a study questionnaire. Exposed participants had been in contact, within 2 weeks of entering the study, with a person who had a PCR-confirmed or clinician-diagnosed case of COVID-19. Mobile phlebotomists in the prospective study collected whole blood, serum and a nasopharyngeal or oropharyngeal swab from every participant. Additional blood draws and questionnaires over an approximately two-month period could optionally be provided by prospective study participants. Before DNA extraction, blood samples from the prospective study were shipped at room temperature or frozen. The immunoSEQ Assay, a bias-controlled multiplex PCR, was used to amplify TCRbeta CDR3 regions from genomic DNA. As for the original processing: Within the assay, amplification of reference gene primers was used to estimate how many nucleated cells each sample contained. To quantify the absolute abundance of each unique TCRbeta CDR3 rearrangement, sequence reads were collapsed and filtered. Productive Simpson clonality was computed per sample as the square root of Simpson's diversity index over productive rearrangements. Not all clones reach the TCRdb copy of this immuneACCESS table, which keeps in-frame sequences only. Checked studies attribute under half of the gap to unresolved V genes and leave the rest unexplained. D and trimming come from the DNA, and the V and J calls and clone size come from that table. This sample is represented by 200,000 to 250,000 clones; under 90% of them were singletons. 4.8% of the sample lies in the top ten.

Rearrangement joined TRBV4-3 to TRBJ2-3; a stretch of 13 junction bases matches TRBD2. Sequenced material: PBMCs or T cells enriched from blood (not recorded which). This TCR was sampled from a woman aged 45 to 65 who had been exposed to COVID-19. The nucleotide sequence reads as follows: TGCGCCAGCAGCCAAACTAGCGGGGGGGGGCCTAGCACAGATACGCAGTATTTT. It is translated as CASSQTSGGGPSTDTQYF.